A selection of T cell receptor beta chains follows, all from one sample in a study of T cell responses to AZD1222 COVID-19 vaccine. The repertoire was sequenced with immunoSEQ multiplex PCR; TCRdb's copy has only in-frame clones and lacks some. Counted here are some 140,000 clones, around 93% occurring once; the ten biggest clones make up approximately 6.8%. The sequences come from peripheral blood, collected 28 days after the second AZD1222 dose. Receptor source: an adult who received the AZD1222 COVID-19 vaccine. Both conserved end residues are part of each CDR3. A D gene is named only where the DNA matches it firmly. Size is stated for part of the rows, as once, few or many counts, or as a class when the clone is expanded.

J gene: TRBJ1-6
D gene: TRBD1
V gene: TRBV6-6
clone size: .
CDR3 DNA: TGTGCCAGCAGTCCCCGGGACAGAGGATTTCATAATTCACCCCTCCACTTT
CDR3 protein: CASSPRDRGFHNSPLHF

J gene: TRBJ1-5
D gene: .
V gene: TRBV30
clone size: .
CDR3 DNA: TGTGCCTGGAGTGGGGTTAGCAATCAGCCCCAGCATTTT
CDR3 protein: CAWSGVSNQPQHF

J gene: TRBJ2-5
D gene: .
V gene: TRBV12-3/TRBV12-4
clone size: .
CDR3 DNA: TGTGCCAGCAGTTCAGGATTGGAGACCCAGTACTTC
CDR3 protein: CASSSGLETQYF

J gene: TRBJ1-4
D gene: .
V gene: TRBV6-5
clone size: once
CDR3 DNA: TGTGCCAGCAGAGACAGGACGGCGGGCGAAAAACTGTTTTTT
CDR3 protein: CASRDRTAGEKLFF

J gene: TRBJ1-2
D gene: .
V gene: TRBV6-5
clone size: .
CDR3 DNA: TGTGCCAGCAGCCCGGTCCCTACACGTGGCTACACCTTC
CDR3 protein: CASSPVPTRGYTF

J gene: TRBJ1-3
D gene: TRBD1
V gene: TRBV7-2
clone size: .
CDR3 DNA: TGTGCCAGCAGCTTACGAGGACAGGGGGCTCCTTCTGGAAACACCATATATTTT
CDR3 protein: CASSLRGQGAPSGNTIYF

J gene: TRBJ2-7
D gene: TRBD1
V gene: TRBV2
clone size: .
CDR3 DNA: TGTGCCAGCAGTGTGGACAGGGGGGCCTACGAGCAGTACTTC
CDR3 protein: CASSVDRGAYEQYF

J gene: TRBJ1-1
D gene: .
V gene: TRBV18
clone size: .
CDR3 DNA: TGTGCCAGCTCACTTTACGAGGGATCCACTGAAGCTTTCTTT
CDR3 protein: CASSLYEGSTEAFF

J gene: TRBJ1-1
D gene: TRBD1
V gene: TRBV28
clone size: .
CDR3 DNA: TGTGCCAGCAGATTGGACAGGGGTGGGACTGAAGCTTTCTTT
CDR3 protein: CASRLDRGGTEAFF

J gene: TRBJ1-2
D gene: .
V gene: TRBV7-2
clone size: .
CDR3 DNA: TGTGCCAGCAGCTTAGCCACAACAGGTTACTATGGCTACACCTTC
CDR3 protein: CASSLATTGYYGYTF

J gene: TRBJ2-5
D gene: TRBD2
V gene: TRBV11-2
clone size: .
CDR3 DNA: TGTGCCAGCAGCTTCAGTCAGCGGGGGAAAGATGAAGAGACCCAGTACTTC
CDR3 protein: CASSFSQRGKDEETQYF

J gene: TRBJ1-5
D gene: TRBD1
V gene: TRBV19
clone size: .
CDR3 DNA: TGTGCCAGTAGCATAGGGGGACCGACAGGGGACCGCAATCAGCCCCAGCATTTT
CDR3 protein: CASSIGGPTGDRNQPQHF

J gene: TRBJ1-3
D gene: TRBD1
V gene: TRBV30
clone size: .
CDR3 DNA: TGTGCCTCCTCGTCCTCTCACAGGGGGGGAAACACCATATATTTT
CDR3 protein: CASSSSHRGGNTIYF

J gene: TRBJ1-1
D gene: .
V gene: TRBV9
clone size: .
CDR3 DNA: TGTGCCAGCAGCGTAGTAACAGGGAGGGTAGGTGAAGCTTTCTTT
CDR3 protein: CASSVVTGRVGEAFF

J gene: TRBJ1-4
D gene: TRBD1
V gene: TRBV16
clone size: .
CDR3 DNA: TGTGCCAGCAGCCGGCGACAGGGGAACGAAAAACTGTTTTTT
CDR3 protein: CASSRRQGNEKLFF

J gene: TRBJ2-1
D gene: .
V gene: TRBV19
clone size: few
CDR3 DNA: TGTGCCAGTAGTATATCAGGGTACAATGAGCAGTTCTTC
CDR3 protein: CASSISGYNEQFF

J gene: TRBJ2-5
D gene: TRBD2
V gene: TRBV2
clone size: .
CDR3 DNA: TGTGCCAGCAGTCCCCAATGGGGCGGGGGCCAAGAGACCCAGTACTTC
CDR3 protein: CASSPQWGGGQETQYF

J gene: TRBJ1-2
D gene: .
V gene: TRBV18
clone size: .
CDR3 DNA: TGTGCCAGCTCTCAACAGGGAGCCGTAAACTATGGCTACACCTTC
CDR3 protein: CASSQQGAVNYGYTF

J gene: TRBJ2-1
D gene: TRBD2
V gene: TRBV10-3
clone size: once
CDR3 DNA: TGTGCCATCAGTGAGATAAGCGGGGGGAACAATGAGCAGTTCTTC
CDR3 protein: CAISEISGGNNEQFF

J gene: TRBJ1-1
D gene: .
V gene: TRBV23-1
clone size: once
CDR3 DNA: TGCGCCAGGACCGTGGGGAGAGGGAACACTGAAGCTTTCTTT
CDR3 protein: CARTVGRGNTEAFF

J gene: TRBJ2-7
D gene: .
V gene: TRBV19
clone size: .
CDR3 DNA: TGTGCCAGTAGTATAGCGGGGGAGACCTACGAGCAGTACTTC
CDR3 protein: CASSIAGETYEQYF

J gene: TRBJ2-1
D gene: .
V gene: TRBV6-1
clone size: .
CDR3 DNA: TGTGCCAGCAGTGAACTTATGGGGGTACAGGGAAAAGTTGTGGATGAGCAGTTCTTC
CDR3 protein: CASSELMGVQGKVVDEQFF

J gene: TRBJ1-2
D gene: .
V gene: TRBV21-1
clone size: .
CDR3 DNA: TGTGCCAGCAGCAATTCGGTCGCGGGATCAGCGGGGGGCTACACCTTC
CDR3 protein: CASSNSVAGSAGGYTF

J gene: TRBJ2-5
D gene: .
V gene: TRBV23-1
clone size: .
CDR3 DNA: TGCGCCAGCAGCTACCTAGAAGGGGGACAAGAGACCCAGTACTTC
CDR3 protein: CASSYLEGGQETQYF

J gene: TRBJ1-1
D gene: .
V gene: TRBV5-3
clone size: .
CDR3 DNA: TGTGCCAGAAGCTTTAGAAAGGTTGTGGAAGCTTTCTTT
CDR3 protein: CARSFRKVVEAFF

J gene: TRBJ1-3
D gene: .
V gene: TRBV7-2
clone size: .
CDR3 DNA: TGTGCCAGCAGCTTAGTAGGGGCAGGAAACACCATATATTTT
CDR3 protein: CASSLVGAGNTIYF

J gene: TRBJ1-6
D gene: .
V gene: TRBV3-1/TRBV3-2
clone size: few
CDR3 DNA: TGTGCCAGCAGCCAGGGTCAGGTCGGATCACCCCTCCACTTT
CDR3 protein: CASSQGQVGSPLHF

J gene: TRBJ1-1
D gene: .
V gene: TRBV7-8
clone size: .
CDR3 DNA: TGTGCCAGCAGCCCTACTCAGGTGAACACTGAAGCTTTCTTT
CDR3 protein: CASSPTQVNTEAFF

J gene: TRBJ2-1
D gene: .
V gene: TRBV19
clone size: .
CDR3 DNA: TGTGCCAGTAGTCATCGCCAGAGGTACAATGAGCAGTTCTTC
CDR3 protein: CASSHRQRYNEQFF

J gene: TRBJ1-1
D gene: .
V gene: TRBV7-9
clone size: .
CDR3 DNA: TGTGCCAGCAGCTTAGGGAGCCTCGGCACTGAAGCTTTCTTT
CDR3 protein: CASSLGSLGTEAFF

J gene: TRBJ1-2
D gene: TRBD1
V gene: TRBV4-3
clone size: .
CDR3 DNA: TGCGCCAGCAGCCAAGATATAGGGACAGGGTCACGATATGGCTACACCTTC
CDR3 protein: CASSQDIGTGSRYGYTF

J gene: TRBJ2-3
D gene: TRBD1
V gene: TRBV30
clone size: .
CDR3 DNA: TGTGCCTGGAGTAACGGACAGGGGCCCACAGATACGCAGTATTTT
CDR3 protein: CAWSNGQGPTDTQYF

J gene: TRBJ2-4
D gene: .
V gene: TRBV2
clone size: .
CDR3 DNA: TGTGCCAGCAGTGAGCCCGACAGGGAGGGGGGAAACATTCAGTACTTC
CDR3 protein: CASSEPDREGGNIQYF

J gene: TRBJ1-5
D gene: .
V gene: TRBV5-6
clone size: .
CDR3 DNA: TGTGCCAGGCTGGTCAGTAATCAGCCCCAGCATTTT
CDR3 protein: CARLVSNQPQHF

J gene: TRBJ1-3
D gene: .
V gene: TRBV5-8
clone size: once
CDR3 DNA: TGTGCCAGCAGAACCCCGGGAGGGAGCAACACCATATATTTT
CDR3 protein: CASRTPGGSNTIYF

J gene: TRBJ2-2
D gene: TRBD1
V gene: TRBV28
clone size: .
CDR3 DNA: TGTGCCAGCAGATTACAGGGGGGCGGCGGGGAGCTGTTTTTT
CDR3 protein: CASRLQGGGGELFF

J gene: TRBJ2-7
D gene: .
V gene: TRBV28
clone size: .
CDR3 DNA: TGTGCCAGCAGTTCGGGCATGACCTACGAGCAGTACTTC
CDR3 protein: CASSSGMTYEQYF

J gene: TRBJ2-7
D gene: TRBD1
V gene: TRBV6-5
clone size: .
CDR3 DNA: TGTGCCAGCAGTTACCAAACAGGGGGCGAGCAGTACTTC
CDR3 protein: CASSYQTGGEQYF

J gene: TRBJ2-1
D gene: .
V gene: TRBV19
clone size: .
CDR3 DNA: TGTGCCAGTAGTATTTCCGGATGGGGGAGTGAGCAGTTCTTC
CDR3 protein: CASSISGWGSEQFF

J gene: TRBJ1-2
D gene: TRBD1
V gene: TRBV25-1
clone size: .
CDR3 DNA: TGTGCCAGCAGTCCGACAGGGTCAAAGCGCTACACCTTC
CDR3 protein: CASSPTGSKRYTF

J gene: TRBJ1-1
D gene: .
V gene: TRBV6-5
clone size: .
CDR3 DNA: TGTGCCAGCAGTTGGGCAGCCAACACTGAAGCTTTCTTT
CDR3 protein: CASSWAANTEAFF

J gene: TRBJ1-2
D gene: TRBD1
V gene: TRBV3-1/TRBV3-2
clone size: .
CDR3 DNA: TGTGCCAGCAGCCCCGAAGGGACAGTTAACTATGGCTACACCTTC
CDR3 protein: CASSPEGTVNYGYTF

J gene: TRBJ2-3
D gene: .
V gene: TRBV7-2
clone size: .
CDR3 DNA: TGTGCCAGCAGCCCCCCCGTTTGGCGGGACAAAAGCACAGATACGCAGTATTTT
CDR3 protein: CASSPPVWRDKSTDTQYF

J gene: TRBJ1-5
D gene: TRBD1
V gene: TRBV19
clone size: once
CDR3 DNA: TGTGCCACCGGGACAGGGGACCAGCCCCAGCATTTT
CDR3 protein: CATGTGDQPQHF

J gene: TRBJ2-2
D gene: TRBD1
V gene: TRBV7-9
clone size: .
CDR3 DNA: TGTGCCAGCAGCCACTTTACAGGGGGACCAGGAGGGTCCGGGGAGCTGTTTTTT
CDR3 protein: CASSHFTGGPGGSGELFF

J gene: TRBJ2-7
D gene: .
V gene: TRBV4-2
clone size: .
CDR3 DNA: TGTGCCAGCAGCCAAATCTTTACTGACAATTACTACGAGCAGTACTTC
CDR3 protein: CASSQIFTDNYYEQYF

J gene: TRBJ2-5
D gene: TRBD1
V gene: TRBV11-2
clone size: .
CDR3 DNA: TGTGCCAGCAGCCCGCGACAGGGGAGGTCTAGAGAAGAGACCCAGTACTTC
CDR3 protein: CASSPRQGRSREETQYF

J gene: TRBJ1-6
D gene: .
V gene: TRBV2
clone size: .
CDR3 DNA: TGTGCCAGCAGGAAGGGACACTACAGCTCCTATAATTCACCCCTCCACTTT
CDR3 protein: CASRKGHYSSYNSPLHF

J gene: TRBJ1-1
D gene: .
V gene: TRBV7-9
clone size: .
CDR3 DNA: TGTGCCAGCAGCCTGACAGACTCGAACACTGAAGCTTTCTTT
CDR3 protein: CASSLTDSNTEAFF

J gene: TRBJ1-4
D gene: .
V gene: TRBV7-2
clone size: .
CDR3 DNA: TGTGCCAGCAGCTTAAGCAGGGCAACTAATGAAAAACTGTTTTTT
CDR3 protein: CASSLSRATNEKLFF

J gene: TRBJ1-3
D gene: .
V gene: TRBV3-1/TRBV3-2
clone size: .
CDR3 DNA: TGTGCCAGCAGCCAAGATAGTGGAAACACCATATATTTT
CDR3 protein: CASSQDSGNTIYF

J gene: TRBJ2-2
D gene: .
V gene: TRBV2
clone size: .
CDR3 DNA: TGTGCCAGCAGCGCCGAACTTCTGGGACTGACCGGGGAGCTGTTTTTT
CDR3 protein: CASSAELLGLTGELFF

J gene: TRBJ1-5
D gene: .
V gene: TRBV5-1
clone size: .
CDR3 DNA: TGCGCCAGCAGCTTGATGGGGATTAGGAATCAGCCCCAGCATTTT
CDR3 protein: CASSLMGIRNQPQHF

J gene: TRBJ2-7
D gene: TRBD2
V gene: TRBV7-2
clone size: .
CDR3 DNA: TGTGCCAGCAGCTACTTAGCGGGGTTTTCCTACGAGCAGTACTTC
CDR3 protein: CASSYLAGFSYEQYF

J gene: TRBJ2-1
D gene: TRBD2
V gene: TRBV5-5
clone size: .
CDR3 DNA: TGTGCCAGCAGCTTGGGGGACTATAGGGATGAGCAGTTCTTC
CDR3 protein: CASSLGDYRDEQFF

J gene: TRBJ2-3
D gene: TRBD1
V gene: TRBV3-1/TRBV3-2
clone size: .
CDR3 DNA: TGTGCCAGCAGCCAAGCCCGACAGGGTCAAGATACGCAGTATTTT
CDR3 protein: CASSQARQGQDTQYF

J gene: TRBJ2-3
D gene: TRBD2
V gene: TRBV18
clone size: .
CDR3 DNA: TGTGCCAGCTCACCACCGGCGGGGGGGCCCGCAGATACGCAGTATTTT
CDR3 protein: CASSPPAGGPADTQYF